These T cell receptor beta chains were read from a single sample in a study of vaccination effects on CD4 cells after COVID-19. Which antigens these TCRs recognize remains unknown. Only in-frame clones appear in the TCRdb table, and some are missing; sequencing was by immunoSEQ multiplex PCR. The table includes just under 65,000 clones, around 75% detected once. The sequencing here drew on CD4+ T cells from PBMCs cultured with HCoV-OC43 spike peptides, taken before COVID-19 vaccination. These receptors were taken from a human donor who received a COVID-19 vaccine. The CDR3 runs from the conserved cysteine through the conserved F or W. The D gene is left open where the match is weak. Clone size is given for some rows only: seen once, a few or many times, or a class if the clone is expanded.

clone_size j_call d_call v_call cdr3_nt cdr3_aa
NA TRBJ1-2 NA TRBV19 TGTGCCAGTGGCGGGAGGGGCTATGGCTACACCTTC CASGGRGYGYTF
NA TRBJ1-4 NA TRBV6-1 TGTGCCAGCAGTGATCACCGGTCCAGGGTGGGGAATGAAAAACTGTTTTTT CASSDHRSRVGNEKLFF
NA TRBJ2-1 TRBD1 TRBV5-1 TGCGCCAGCAGCCGACGGGGACAGGGGTCCTACAATGAGCAGTTCTTC CASSRRGQGSYNEQFF
few TRBJ2-1 TRBD2 TRBV7-3 TGTGCCAGCAGCCGGGATAGCGGGAGGCAGTTCTTC CASSRDSGRQFF
NA TRBJ1-6 NA TRBV7-3 TGTGCCAGCAGCTTAAAGCCGGATTCACCCCTCCACTTT CASSLKPDSPLHF
NA TRBJ1-1 NA TRBV6-5 TGTGCCAGCAGGTCCGGGTGGAATACTGAAGCTTTCTTT CASRSGWNTEAFF
few TRBJ1-3 NA TRBV4-1 TGCGCCAGCAGCCAAGAAGGGACGAGGGGAAACACCATATATTTT CASSQEGTRGNTIYF
NA TRBJ1-5 NA TRBV5-1 TGCGCCAGCAGCTTGGACGTCGATCAGCCCCAGCATTTT CASSLDVDQPQHF
few TRBJ1-4 NA TRBV2 TGTGCCAGCGGCAGGGTATATAATGAAAAACTGTTTTTT CASGRVYNEKLFF
NA TRBJ2-3 NA TRBV5-1 TGCGCCAGCAGGAGAACAGGGCCAGATACGCAGTATTTT CASRRTGPDTQYF
NA TRBJ1-1 NA TRBV29-1 TGCAGCGTTGGGGGGCGGAACACTGAAGCTTTCTTT CSVGGRNTEAFF
NA TRBJ1-5 NA TRBV14 TGTGCCAGCAGCCGAGACGGCAATCAGCCCCAGCATTTT CASSRDGNQPQHF
NA TRBJ1-2 NA TRBV6-5 TGTGCCAGCGCCCCTCAGGGTAACTATGGCTACACCTTC CASAPQGNYGYTF
NA TRBJ1-5 NA TRBV6-6 TGTGCCAGCAGACGCCACCCGAACCCCGGCAATCAGCCCCAGCATTTT CASRRHPNPGNQPQHF
few TRBJ2-2 NA TRBV5-1 TGCGCCAGCAGCTTGGATGGGGGACCCGGGGAGCTGTTTTTT CASSLDGGPGELFF
NA TRBJ2-5 TRBD1 TRBV27 TGTGCCAGCAGTTTAAGTCCGGGACAGGGGGCGATTATGGGGACCCAGTACTTC CASSLSPGQGAIMGTQYF
once TRBJ1-4 NA TRBV5-1 TGCGCCAGCAGCCCTCCCGGGGGGACCGGGGGGGAAAAACTGTTTTTT CASSPPGGTGGEKLFF
NA TRBJ2-2 TRBD2 TRBV6-5 TGTGCCAGCACCACTAGCGTGGACACCGGGGAGCTGTTTTTT CASTTSVDTGELFF
NA TRBJ1-6 TRBD1 TRBV5-1 TGCGCCAGCAGCATGGAGGAACAGGGGGGATTGCCCTATAATTCACCCCTCCACTTT CASSMEEQGGLPYNSPLHF
NA TRBJ2-5 NA TRBV6-5 TGTGCCAGCAGTTCTCCAGCGGAAGAGACCCAGTACTTC CASSSPAEETQYF
NA TRBJ1-2 NA TRBV7-2 TGTGCCAGCAGCCCGACTGGCCTTTCCTATGGCTACACCTTC CASSPTGLSYGYTF
NA TRBJ2-5 NA TRBV6-6 TGTGCCAGCAGTCTGGCCGAACAAGAGACCCAGTACTTC CASSLAEQETQYF
NA TRBJ2-5 TRBD2 TRBV6-1 TGTGCCAGCAGTGAAGCTGCGGGGGTACGTGAGACCCAGTACTTC CASSEAAGVRETQYF
once TRBJ2-1 NA TRBV20-1 TGCAGTGCTAGTTGGCAGGGGAGGAGCAATGAGCAGTTCTTC CSASWQGRSNEQFF
NA TRBJ1-2 TRBD1 TRBV5-1 TGCGCCAGCAGCCCGGACAGGGACGGCAACTATGGCTACACCTTC CASSPDRDGNYGYTF
NA TRBJ1-3 TRBD1 TRBV30 TGTGCCTGGAGTGTACTTCGGGTTCTAAAAAAGGGGGCGACTGGAAACACCATATATTTT CAWSVLRVLKKGATGNTIYF
NA TRBJ2-3 TRBD2 TRBV11-3 TGTGCCAGCAGCTTAGGGCGGGGGTACGATACGCAGTATTTT CASSLGRGYDTQYF
NA TRBJ2-1 NA TRBV2 TGTGCCAGCAGTGAGACTGCTTACAATGAGCAGTTCTTC CASSETAYNEQFF
NA TRBJ1-4 NA TRBV20-1 TGCAGTGCTAGTCCGACAACCTATGCAACTAATGAAAAACTGTTTTTT CSASPTTYATNEKLFF
NA TRBJ2-2 NA TRBV4-1 TGCGCCAGCAGCCAAACAATCCCGGGATTTTTAGAGCGGGAGCTGTTTTTT CASSQTIPGFLERELFF
NA TRBJ2-4 NA TRBV6-6 TGTGCCAGCAGTCCCGGGACATTTGCCAAAAACATTCAGTACTTC CASSPGTFAKNIQYF
NA TRBJ2-5 TRBD2 TRBV6-1 TGTGCCAGCAGTGAAGCGCTTACGGGGGGGGTCCAAGAGACCCAGTACTTC CASSEALTGGVQETQYF
NA TRBJ2-1 NA TRBV2 TGTGCCAGCAGTGAGGGTGCCGGGACTCCGGCGCAGTTCTTC CASSEGAGTPAQFF
NA TRBJ2-1 NA TRBV12-3/TRBV12-4 TGTGCCAGCGCCCTGGCTGGACTGAATGAGCAGTTCTTC CASALAGLNEQFF
NA TRBJ1-6 NA TRBV5-1 TGCGCCAGCAGCCCAGAAGGCTCCTATAATTCACCCCTCCACTTT CASSPEGSYNSPLHF
few TRBJ1-5 NA TRBV19 TGTGCCAGTAGTATAGTTCCGGGTAGCAATCAGCCCCAGCATTTT CASSIVPGSNQPQHF
NA TRBJ2-3 TRBD1 TRBV5-8 TGTGCCAGCAGCCGCTTTACAGGGGTTAGCACAGATACGCAGTATTTT CASSRFTGVSTDTQYF
few TRBJ1-5 NA TRBV18 TGTGCCAGCTCACCATTGGCGGGGATTGATCAGCCCCAGCATTTT CASSPLAGIDQPQHF
NA TRBJ1-3 NA TRBV18 TGTGCCAGCTCACCCGGACTGTATCCGCGGGACACCATATATTTT CASSPGLYPRDTIYF
NA TRBJ2-2 TRBD1 TRBV5-4 TGTGCCAGCGGGACAGTTAACACCGGGGAGCTGTTTTTT CASGTVNTGELFF
NA TRBJ2-5 NA TRBV6-5 TGTGCCAGCAGACCCAGGTCAACCCAGCAAGAGACCCAGTACTTC CASRPRSTQQETQYF
NA TRBJ1-5 NA TRBV20-1 TGCAGTGCTAGTGAAGGGGTGGGTCAGCCCCAGCATTTT CSASEGVGQPQHF
NA TRBJ2-5 NA TRBV19 TGTGCCAGTAGCCAAAACCGGGACGCACGTGGGGAGACCCAGTACTTC CASSQNRDARGETQYF
once TRBJ2-1 TRBD2 TRBV24-1 TGTGCCACCAGTGATTGGACTAGCGGGGGGCTGAATGAGCAGTTCTTC CATSDWTSGGLNEQFF
NA TRBJ1-5 TRBD1 TRBV2 TGTGCCAGCTCGGGACAGAGTTATCAGCCCCAGCATTTT CASSGQSYQPQHF
NA TRBJ1-1 NA TRBV5-8 TGTGCCAGCAGCCAGGGGAGAGAGACTGAAGCTTTCTTT CASSQGRETEAFF